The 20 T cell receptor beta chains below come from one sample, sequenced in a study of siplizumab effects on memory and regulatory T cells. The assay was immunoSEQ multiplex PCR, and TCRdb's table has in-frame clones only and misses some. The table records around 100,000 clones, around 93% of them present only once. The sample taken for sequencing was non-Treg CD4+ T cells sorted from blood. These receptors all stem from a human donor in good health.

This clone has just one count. CDR3 sequence: CASSGDRRNTGELFF. In nucleotides, the CDR3 is TGCGCCAGCAGTGGGGACAGGAGGAACACCGGGGAGCTGTTTTTT. The chain uses TRBV10-1 and TRBJ2-2; TRBD1 aligns across 8 bases. V shed 4 bases and J 1 base; nucleotides not matched to a gene: 2. The CDR3 is 15 amino acids. The germline V gene encodes CDR1 WNHNN and CDR2 SYGVQD (reference sequence).

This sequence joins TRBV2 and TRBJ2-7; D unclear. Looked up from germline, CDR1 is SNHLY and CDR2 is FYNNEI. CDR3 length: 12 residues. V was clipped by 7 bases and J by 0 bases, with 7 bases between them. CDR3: CASTPDSYEQYF. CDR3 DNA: TGTGCCAGCACGCCGGACTCCTACGAGCAGTACTTC. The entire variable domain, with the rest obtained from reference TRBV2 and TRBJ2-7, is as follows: EPEVTQTPSHQVTQMGQEVILRCVPISNHLYFYWYRQILGQKVEFLVSFYNNEISEKSEIFDDQFSVERPDGSNFTLKIRSTKLEDSAMYFCASTPDSYEQYFGPGTRLTVT.

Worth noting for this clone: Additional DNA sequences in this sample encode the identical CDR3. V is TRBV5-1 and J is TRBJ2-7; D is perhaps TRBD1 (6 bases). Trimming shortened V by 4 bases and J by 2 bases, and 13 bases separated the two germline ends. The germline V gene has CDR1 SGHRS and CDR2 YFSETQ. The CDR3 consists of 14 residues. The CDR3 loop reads CASSRQQGTYEQYF. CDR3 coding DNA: TGCGCCAGCAGCCGCCAACAGGGTACCTACGAGCAGTACTTC.

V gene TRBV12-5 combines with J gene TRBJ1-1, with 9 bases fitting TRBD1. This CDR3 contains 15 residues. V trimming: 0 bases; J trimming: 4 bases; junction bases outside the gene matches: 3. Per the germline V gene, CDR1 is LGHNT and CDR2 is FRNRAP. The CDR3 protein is CASGLVIQGATEAFF. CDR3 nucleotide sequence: TGTGCTAGTGGTTTGGTCATACAGGGGGCCACTGAAGCTTTCTTT.

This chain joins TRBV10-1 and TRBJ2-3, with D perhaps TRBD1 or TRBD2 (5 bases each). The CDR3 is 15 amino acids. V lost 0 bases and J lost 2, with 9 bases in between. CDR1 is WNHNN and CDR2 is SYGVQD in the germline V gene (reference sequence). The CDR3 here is CASSESRGLTDTQYF. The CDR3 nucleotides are TGCGCCAGCAGTGAGTCGAGGGGTCTCACAGATACGCAGTATTTT.

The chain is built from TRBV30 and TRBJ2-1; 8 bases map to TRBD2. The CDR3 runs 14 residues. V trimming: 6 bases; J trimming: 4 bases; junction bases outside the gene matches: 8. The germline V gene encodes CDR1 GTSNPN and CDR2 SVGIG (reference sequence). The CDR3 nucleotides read TGTGCCTGTACGAGACTAGCGCGGTACAATGAGCAGTTCTTC. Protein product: CACTRLARYNEQFF.

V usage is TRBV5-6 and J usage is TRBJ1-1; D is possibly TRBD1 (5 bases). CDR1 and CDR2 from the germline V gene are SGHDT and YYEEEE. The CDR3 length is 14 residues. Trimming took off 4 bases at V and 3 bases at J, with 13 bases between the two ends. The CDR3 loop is CASSTDIGDTEAFF. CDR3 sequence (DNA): TGTGCCAGCAGCACGGACATTGGGGACACTGAAGCTTTCTTT.

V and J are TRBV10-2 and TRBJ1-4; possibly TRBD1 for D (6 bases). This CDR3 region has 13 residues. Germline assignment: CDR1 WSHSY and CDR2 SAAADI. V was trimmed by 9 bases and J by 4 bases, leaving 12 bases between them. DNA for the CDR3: TGCGCCAGTAGGACAGAGGGTAATGAAAAACTGTTTTTT. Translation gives CASRTEGNEKLFF.

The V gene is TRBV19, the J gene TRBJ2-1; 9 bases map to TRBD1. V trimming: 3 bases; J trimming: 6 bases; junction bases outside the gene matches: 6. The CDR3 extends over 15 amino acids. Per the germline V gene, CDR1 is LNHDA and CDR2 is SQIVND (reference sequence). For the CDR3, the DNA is TGTGCCAGTAGTATCCCGGGACAGGGTACCAATGAGCAGTTCTTC. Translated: CASSIPGQGTNEQFF.

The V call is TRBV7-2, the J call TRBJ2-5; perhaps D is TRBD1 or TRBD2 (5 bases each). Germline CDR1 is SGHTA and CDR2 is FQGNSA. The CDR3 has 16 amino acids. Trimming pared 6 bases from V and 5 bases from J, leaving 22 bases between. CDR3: CASSQRGWLLRETQYF. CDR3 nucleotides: TGTGCCAGCAGTCAACGGGGCTGGCTATTGCGGGAGACCCAGTACTTC.

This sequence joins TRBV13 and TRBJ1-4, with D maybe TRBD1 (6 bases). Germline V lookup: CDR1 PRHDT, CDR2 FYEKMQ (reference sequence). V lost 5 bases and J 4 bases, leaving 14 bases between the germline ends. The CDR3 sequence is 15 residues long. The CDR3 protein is CASSLHRAGNEKLFF. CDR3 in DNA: TGTGCCAGCAGCCTGCACAGGGCGGGTAATGAAAAACTGTTTTTT.

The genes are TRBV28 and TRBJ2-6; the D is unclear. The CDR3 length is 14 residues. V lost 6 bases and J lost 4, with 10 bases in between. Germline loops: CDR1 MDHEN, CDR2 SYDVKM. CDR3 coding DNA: TGTGCCAGCAGCCGTTCCTCGGGGGCCAACGTCCTGACTTTC. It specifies CASSRSSGANVLTF.

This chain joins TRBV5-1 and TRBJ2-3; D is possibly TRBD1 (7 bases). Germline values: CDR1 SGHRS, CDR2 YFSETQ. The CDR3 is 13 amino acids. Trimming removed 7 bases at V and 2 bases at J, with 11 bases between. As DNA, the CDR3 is TGCGCCAGCGGCAGGGGGGACACAGATACGCAGTATTTT. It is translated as CASGRGDTDTQYF.

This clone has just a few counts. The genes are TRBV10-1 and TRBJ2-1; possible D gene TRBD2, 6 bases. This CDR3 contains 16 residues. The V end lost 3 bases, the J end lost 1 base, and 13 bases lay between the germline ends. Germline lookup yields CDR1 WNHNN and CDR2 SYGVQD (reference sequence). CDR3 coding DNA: TGCGCCAGCAGTGATAGGGCGGCGGGGTCCTACAATGAGCAGTTCTTC. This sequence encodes CASSDRAAGSYNEQFF.

The CDR3 nucleotides read TGTGCCAGCAGTGATCCGTTGGGGGAGCAGTACTTC. Amino acid sequence: CASSDPLGEQYF. J is TRBJ2-7 and V is TRBV6-5; D unresolved. The CDR3 length is 12 residues. The V gene lost 5 bases and the J gene lost 7 bases, with 12 bases spanning the gap. Germline assignment: CDR1 MNHEY and CDR2 SVGAGI.

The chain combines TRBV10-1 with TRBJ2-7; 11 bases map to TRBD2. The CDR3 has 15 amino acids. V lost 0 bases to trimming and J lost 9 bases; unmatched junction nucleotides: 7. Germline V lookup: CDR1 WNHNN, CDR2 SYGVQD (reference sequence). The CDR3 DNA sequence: TGCGCCAGCAGTGAGTCCCTAGCGGGAGGTACGTCGCAGTACTTC. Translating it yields CASSESLAGGTSQYF.

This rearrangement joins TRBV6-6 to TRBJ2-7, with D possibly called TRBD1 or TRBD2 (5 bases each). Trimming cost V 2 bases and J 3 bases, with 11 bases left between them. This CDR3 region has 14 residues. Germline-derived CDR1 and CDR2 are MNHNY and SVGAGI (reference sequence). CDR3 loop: CASSYPGADYEQYF. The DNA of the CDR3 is TGTGCCAGCAGTTACCCCGGGGCTGACTACGAGCAGTACTTC.

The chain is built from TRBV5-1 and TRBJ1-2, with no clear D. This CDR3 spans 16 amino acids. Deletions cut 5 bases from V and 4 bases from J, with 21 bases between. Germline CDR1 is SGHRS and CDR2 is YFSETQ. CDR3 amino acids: CASSLGRTELPYGYTF. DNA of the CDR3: TGCGCCAGCAGTCTTGGGCGCACAGAATTACCCTATGGCTACACCTTC.

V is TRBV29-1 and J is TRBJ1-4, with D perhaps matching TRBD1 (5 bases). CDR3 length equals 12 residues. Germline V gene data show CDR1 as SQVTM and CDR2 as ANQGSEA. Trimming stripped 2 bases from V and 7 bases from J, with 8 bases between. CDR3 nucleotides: TGCAGCGTTGAAAACGGGGGTGAAAAACTGTTTTTT. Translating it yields CSVENGGEKLFF.

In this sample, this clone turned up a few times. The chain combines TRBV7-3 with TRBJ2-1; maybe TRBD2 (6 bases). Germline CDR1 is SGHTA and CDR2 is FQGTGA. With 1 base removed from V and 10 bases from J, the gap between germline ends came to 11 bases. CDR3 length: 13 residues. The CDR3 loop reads CASSLNGGSEQFF. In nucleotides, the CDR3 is TGTGCCAGCAGCTTAAATGGGGGGAGCGAGCAGTTCTTC.